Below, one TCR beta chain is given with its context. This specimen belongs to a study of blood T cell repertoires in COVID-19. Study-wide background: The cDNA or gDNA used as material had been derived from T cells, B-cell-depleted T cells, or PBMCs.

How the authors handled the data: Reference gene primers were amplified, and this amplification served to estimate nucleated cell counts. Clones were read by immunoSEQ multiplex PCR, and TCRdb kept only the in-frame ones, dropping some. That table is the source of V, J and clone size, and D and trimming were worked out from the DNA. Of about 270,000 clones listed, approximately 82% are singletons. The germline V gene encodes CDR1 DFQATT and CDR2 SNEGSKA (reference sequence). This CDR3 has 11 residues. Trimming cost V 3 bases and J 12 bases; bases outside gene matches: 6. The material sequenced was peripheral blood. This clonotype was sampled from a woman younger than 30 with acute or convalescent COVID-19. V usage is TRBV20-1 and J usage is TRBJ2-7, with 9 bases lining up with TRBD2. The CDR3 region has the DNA TGCAGTGCTAGTAGCGGGAGTGGTCGGTACTTC. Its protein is CSASSGSGRYF.